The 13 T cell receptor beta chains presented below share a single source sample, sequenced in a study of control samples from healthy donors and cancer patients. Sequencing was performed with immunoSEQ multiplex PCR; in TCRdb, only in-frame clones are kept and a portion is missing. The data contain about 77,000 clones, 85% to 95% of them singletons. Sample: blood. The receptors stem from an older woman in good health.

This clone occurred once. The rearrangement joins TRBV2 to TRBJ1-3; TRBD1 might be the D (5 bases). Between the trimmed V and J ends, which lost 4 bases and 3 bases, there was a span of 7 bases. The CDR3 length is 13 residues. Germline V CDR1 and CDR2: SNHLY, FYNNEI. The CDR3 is CASSVGDGNTIYF. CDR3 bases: TGTGCCAGCAGTGTGGGGGATGGAAACACCATATATTTT.

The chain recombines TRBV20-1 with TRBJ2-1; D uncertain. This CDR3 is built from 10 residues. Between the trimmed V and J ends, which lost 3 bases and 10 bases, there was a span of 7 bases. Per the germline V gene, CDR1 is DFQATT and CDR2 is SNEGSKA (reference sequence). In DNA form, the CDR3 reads TGCAGTGCTAGCGCGCGGGAGCAGTTCTTC. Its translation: CSASAREQFF.

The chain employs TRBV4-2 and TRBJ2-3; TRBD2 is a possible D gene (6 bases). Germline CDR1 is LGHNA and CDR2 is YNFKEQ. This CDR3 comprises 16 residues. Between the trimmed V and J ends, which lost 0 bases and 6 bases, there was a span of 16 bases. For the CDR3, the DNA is TGTGCCAGCAGCCAAGATTACGGGGGAGGTAGGGATACGCAGTATTTT. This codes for CASSQDYGGGRDTQYF.

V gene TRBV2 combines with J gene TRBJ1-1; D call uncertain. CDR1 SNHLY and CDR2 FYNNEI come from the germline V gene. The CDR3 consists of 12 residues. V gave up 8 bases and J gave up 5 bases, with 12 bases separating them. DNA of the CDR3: TGTGCCAGCCACGATCCGGGGACTGAAGCTTTCTTT. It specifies CASHDPGTEAFF. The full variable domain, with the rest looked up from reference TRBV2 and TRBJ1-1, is EPEVTQTPSHQVTQMGQEVILRCVPISNHLYFYWYRQILGQKVEFLVSFYNNEISEKSEIFDDQFSVERPDGSNFTLKIRSTKLEDSAMYFCASHDPGTEAFFGQGTRLTVV.

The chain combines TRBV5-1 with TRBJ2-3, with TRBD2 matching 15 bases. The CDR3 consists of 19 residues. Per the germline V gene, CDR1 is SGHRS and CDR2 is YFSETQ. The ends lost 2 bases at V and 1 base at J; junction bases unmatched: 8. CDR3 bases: TGCGCCAGCAGCTTAGGGACTAGCGGGAGGAAAATCGGCACAGATACGCAGTATTTT. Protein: CASSLGTSGRKIGTDTQYF.

The CDR3 spells CASSPRPFPGYEQYF. The CDR3 DNA sequence: TGTGCCAGCAGTCCAAGACCCTTCCCGGGCTACGAGCAGTACTTC. The chain links TRBV27 to TRBJ2-7; D is undetermined. CDR1 is MNHEY, CDR2 SMNVEV, per germline (reference sequence). V lost 5 bases and J 3 bases, leaving 17 bases between the germline ends. The CDR3 has 15 amino acids.

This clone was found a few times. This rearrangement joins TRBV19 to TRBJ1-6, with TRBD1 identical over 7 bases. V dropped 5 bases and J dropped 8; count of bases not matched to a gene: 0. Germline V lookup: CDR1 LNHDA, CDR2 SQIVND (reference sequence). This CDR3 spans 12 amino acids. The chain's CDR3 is CASSGQDSPLHF. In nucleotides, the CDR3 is TGTGCCAGTAGTGGACAGGATTCACCCCTCCACTTT.

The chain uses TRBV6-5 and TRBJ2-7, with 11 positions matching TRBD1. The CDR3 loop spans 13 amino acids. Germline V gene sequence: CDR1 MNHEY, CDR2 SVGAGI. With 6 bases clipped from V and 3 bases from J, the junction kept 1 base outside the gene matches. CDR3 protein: CASSGTGGYEQYF. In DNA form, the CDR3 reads TGTGCCAGCAGCGGGACAGGGGGCTACGAGCAGTACTTC.

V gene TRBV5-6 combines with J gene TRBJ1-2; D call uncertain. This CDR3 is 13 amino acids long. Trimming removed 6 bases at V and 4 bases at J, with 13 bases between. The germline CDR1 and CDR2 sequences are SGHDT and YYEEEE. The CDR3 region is CASTGGPPYGYTF. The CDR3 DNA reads TGTGCCAGCACGGGCGGGCCACCCTATGGCTACACCTTC.

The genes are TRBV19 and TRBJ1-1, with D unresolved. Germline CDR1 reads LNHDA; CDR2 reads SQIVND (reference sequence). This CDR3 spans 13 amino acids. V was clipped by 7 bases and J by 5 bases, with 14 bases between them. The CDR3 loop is CASIQRPGTEAFF. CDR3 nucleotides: TGTGCCAGTATACAGCGGCCGGGTACTGAAGCTTTCTTT.

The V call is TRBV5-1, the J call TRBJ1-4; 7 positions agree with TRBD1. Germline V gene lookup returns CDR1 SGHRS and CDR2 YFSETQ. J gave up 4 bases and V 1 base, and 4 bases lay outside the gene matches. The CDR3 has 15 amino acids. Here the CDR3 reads CASSLNTGVNEKLFF. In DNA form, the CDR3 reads TGCGCCAGCAGCTTGAACACAGGGGTTAATGAAAAACTGTTTTTT.

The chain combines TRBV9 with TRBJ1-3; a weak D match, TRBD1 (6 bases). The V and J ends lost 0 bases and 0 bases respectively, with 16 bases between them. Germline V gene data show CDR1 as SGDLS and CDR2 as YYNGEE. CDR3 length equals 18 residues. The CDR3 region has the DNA TGTGCCAGCAGCGTAGCAGGAGTTGGGGGGCTCTCTGGAAACACCATATATTTT. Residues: CASSVAGVGGLSGNTIYF. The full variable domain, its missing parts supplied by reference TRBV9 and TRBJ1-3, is DSGVTQTPKHLITATGQRVTLRCSPRSGDLSVYWYQQSLDQGLQFLIQYYNGEERAKGNILERFSAQQFPDLHSELNLSSLELGDSALYFCASSVAGVGGLSGNTIYFGEGSWLTVV.

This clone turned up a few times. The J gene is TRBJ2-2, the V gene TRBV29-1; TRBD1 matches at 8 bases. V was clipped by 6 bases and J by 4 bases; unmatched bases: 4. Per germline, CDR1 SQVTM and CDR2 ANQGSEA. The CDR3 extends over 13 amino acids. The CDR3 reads CSVTTGGTGELFF. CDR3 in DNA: TGCAGCGTCACTACAGGGGGCACCGGGGAGCTGTTTTTT.